This T cell receptor beta chain is drawn from a study of blood T cells in healthy people across ages. Findings and limits, study-wide: A roughly linear fall in TCR beta diversity per million T cells was seen with increasing age. Possibly, changes in expanded clonotypes were confounded because donor CMV status was unknown. Higher diversity, along with more naive CD4+ cells, distinguished long-lived donors from aged donors.

Through a sample-barcoded 5' primer and a J-beta primer mix, a second PCR was run for roughly 7 to 11 cycles. Each cDNA molecule received a tag from a template-switch adaptor that had 12 random nucleotides. TCRdb re-called the 5' RACE reads with MiXCR, one entry per CDR3 protein. The sample lists fewer than 1.5 million distinct CDR3 sequences, 35% to 45% occurring once. This clonotype was detected only a few times. What it binds is unknown. The CDR3 runs 18 residues. CDR1 is SGHTA, CDR2 FQGNSA, per germline. V gave up 4 bases and J gave up 5 bases, with 24 bases separating them. Specimen: blood. The chain combines TRBV7-2 with TRBJ2-1, with D possibly being TRBD2 (6 bases). This receptor was taken from a woman between 18 and 29 years old in good health. The CDR3, as DNA: TGTGCCAGCAGCTCTGGGGCCCCGGCAAATCGACTAGACAATGAGCAGTTCTTC. Its translation: CASSSGAPANRLDNEQFF.